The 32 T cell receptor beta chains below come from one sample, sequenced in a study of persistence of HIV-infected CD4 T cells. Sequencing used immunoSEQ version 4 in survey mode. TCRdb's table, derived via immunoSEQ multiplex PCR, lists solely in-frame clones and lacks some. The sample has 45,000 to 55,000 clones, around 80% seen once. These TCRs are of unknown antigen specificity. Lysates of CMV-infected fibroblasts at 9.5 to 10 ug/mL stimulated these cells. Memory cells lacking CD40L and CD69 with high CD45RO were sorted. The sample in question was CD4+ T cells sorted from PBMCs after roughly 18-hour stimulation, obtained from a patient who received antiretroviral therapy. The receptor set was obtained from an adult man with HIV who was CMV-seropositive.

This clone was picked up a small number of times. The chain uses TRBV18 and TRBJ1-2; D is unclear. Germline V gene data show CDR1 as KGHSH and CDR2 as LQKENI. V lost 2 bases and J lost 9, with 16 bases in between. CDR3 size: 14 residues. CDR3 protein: CASSPDLGSLSYTF. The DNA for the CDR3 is TGTGCCAGCTCACCAGACTTGGGGAGCTTGAGCTACACCTTC.

DNA of the CDR3: TGCGCCAGCAGCCAAGAGGGAAACACCATATATTTT. Protein: CASSQEGNTIYF. The chain recombines TRBV4-3 with TRBJ1-3; no reliable D call. The V gene lost 0 bases and the J gene lost 4 bases, with 1 base spanning the gap. The CDR3 runs 12 residues. Germline CDR1 and CDR2: LGHNA and YSLEER.

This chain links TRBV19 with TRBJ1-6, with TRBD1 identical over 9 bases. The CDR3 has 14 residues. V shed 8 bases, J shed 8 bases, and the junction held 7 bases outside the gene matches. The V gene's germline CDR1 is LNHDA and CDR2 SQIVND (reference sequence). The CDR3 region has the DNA TGTGCCAGTCGCACGGGACAGGGACATTCACCCCTCCACTTT. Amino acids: CASRTGQGHSPLHF.

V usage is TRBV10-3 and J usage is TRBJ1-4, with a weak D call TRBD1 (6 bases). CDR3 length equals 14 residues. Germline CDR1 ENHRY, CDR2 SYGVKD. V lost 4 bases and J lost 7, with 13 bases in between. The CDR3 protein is CAISAGGKGEKLFF. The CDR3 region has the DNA TGTGCCATCAGTGCCGGGGGCAAAGGTGAAAAACTGTTTTTT.

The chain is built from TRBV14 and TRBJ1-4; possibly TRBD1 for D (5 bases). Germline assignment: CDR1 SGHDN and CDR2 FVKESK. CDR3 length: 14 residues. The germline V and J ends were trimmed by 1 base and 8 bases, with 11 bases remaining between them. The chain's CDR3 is CASSQVGTIEKLFF. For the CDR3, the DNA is TGTGCCAGCAGCCAAGTGGGGACGATCGAAAAACTGTTTTTT.

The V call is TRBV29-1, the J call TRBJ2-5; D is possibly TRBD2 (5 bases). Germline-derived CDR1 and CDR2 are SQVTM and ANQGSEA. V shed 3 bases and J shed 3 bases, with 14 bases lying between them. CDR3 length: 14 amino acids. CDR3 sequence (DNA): TGCAGCGTTGATTTCTCTAGCAGGAAAGAGACCCAGTACTTC. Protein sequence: CSVDFSSRKETQYF.

CDR3 nucleotides: TGTGCCAGCAGTTACTCGAGGGTGCAACCCCTCCACTTT. It translates to CASSYSRVQPLHF. The rearrangement uses TRBV6-5 and TRBJ1-6, with D unclear. V shed 0 bases and J shed 12 bases, with 9 bases lying between them. CDR1 and CDR2 from the germline V gene are MNHEY and SVGAGI. This CDR3 region has 13 residues.

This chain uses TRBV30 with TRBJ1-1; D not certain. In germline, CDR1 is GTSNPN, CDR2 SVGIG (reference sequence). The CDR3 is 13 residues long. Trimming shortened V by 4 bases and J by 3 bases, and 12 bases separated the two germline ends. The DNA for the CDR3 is TGTGCCTGGACGAGGGCAGCCTACACTGAAGCTTTCTTT. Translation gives CAWTRAAYTEAFF.

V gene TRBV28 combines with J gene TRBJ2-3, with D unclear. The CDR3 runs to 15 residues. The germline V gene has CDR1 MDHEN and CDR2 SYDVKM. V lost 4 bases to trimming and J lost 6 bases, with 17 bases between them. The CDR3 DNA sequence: TGTGCCAGCAGTTCCCCCTCGCCAGCTGGGGATACGCAGTATTTT. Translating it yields CASSSPSPAGDTQYF.

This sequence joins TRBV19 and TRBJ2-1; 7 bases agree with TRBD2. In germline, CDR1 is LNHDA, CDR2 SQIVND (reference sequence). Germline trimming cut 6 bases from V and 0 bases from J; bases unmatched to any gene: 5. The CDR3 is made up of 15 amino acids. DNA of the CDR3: TGTGCCAGTAGAAAAGCGGGGAGCTCCTACAATGAGCAGTTCTTC. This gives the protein CASRKAGSSYNEQFF.

CDR3 sequence: CASSERGGNTEAFF. The CDR3 DNA is TGTGCCAGCAGTGAAAGGGGCGGAAACACTGAAGCTTTCTTT. This chain links TRBV2 with TRBJ1-1; TRBD1 might be the D (5 bases). Trimming removed 2 bases from V and 2 bases from J, with 9 bases in between. CDR3 length equals 14 residues. Germline values: CDR1 SNHLY, CDR2 FYNNEI.

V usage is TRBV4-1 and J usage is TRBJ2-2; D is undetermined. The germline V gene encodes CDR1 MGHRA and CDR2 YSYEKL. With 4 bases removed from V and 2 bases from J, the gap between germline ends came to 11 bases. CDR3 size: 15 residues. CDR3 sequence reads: CASSPPLVNTGELFF. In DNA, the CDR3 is TGCGCCAGCAGCCCTCCACTTGTCAACACCGGGGAGCTGTTTTTT.

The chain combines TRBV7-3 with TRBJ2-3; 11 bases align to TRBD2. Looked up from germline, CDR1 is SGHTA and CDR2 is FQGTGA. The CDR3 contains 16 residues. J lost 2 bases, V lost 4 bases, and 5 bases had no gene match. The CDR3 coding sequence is TGTGCCAGCAGCTCCGGGACTAGCGGTTACACAGATACGCAGTATTTT. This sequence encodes CASSSGTSGYTDTQYF.

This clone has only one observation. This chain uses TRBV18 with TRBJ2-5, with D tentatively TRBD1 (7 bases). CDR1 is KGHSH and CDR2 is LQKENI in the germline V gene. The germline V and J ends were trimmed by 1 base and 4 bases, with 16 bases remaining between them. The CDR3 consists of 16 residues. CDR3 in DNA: TGTGCCAGCTCACCACGAGCAGGGGGGTTTGGAGAGACCCAGTACTTC. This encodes CASSPRAGGFGETQYF.

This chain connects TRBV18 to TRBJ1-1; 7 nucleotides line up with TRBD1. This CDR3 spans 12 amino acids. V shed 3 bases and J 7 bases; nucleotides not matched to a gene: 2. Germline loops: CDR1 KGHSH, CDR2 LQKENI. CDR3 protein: CASSPGTVEAFF. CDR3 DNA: TGTGCCAGCTCACCGGGGACAGTTGAAGCTTTCTTT.

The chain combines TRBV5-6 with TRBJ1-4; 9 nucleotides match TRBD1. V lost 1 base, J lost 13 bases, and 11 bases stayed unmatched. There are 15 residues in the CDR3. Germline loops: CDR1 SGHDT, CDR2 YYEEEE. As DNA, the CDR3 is TGTGCCAGCAGCTTGTACGGGTTGGACAGGGGCATACTGTTTTTT. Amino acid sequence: CASSLYGLDRGILFF.

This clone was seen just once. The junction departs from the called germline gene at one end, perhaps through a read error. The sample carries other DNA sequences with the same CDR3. The CDR3 region has the DNA TGCAGTGTTGGATGGGACAGGGTAAGCTCCTACGAGCAGTACTTC. Protein: CSVGWDRVSSYEQYF. V gene TRBV29-1 combines with J gene TRBJ2-7, with TRBD1 matching 9 bases. The CDR3 covers 15 residues. Looked up from germline, CDR1 is SQVTM and CDR2 is ANQGSEA.

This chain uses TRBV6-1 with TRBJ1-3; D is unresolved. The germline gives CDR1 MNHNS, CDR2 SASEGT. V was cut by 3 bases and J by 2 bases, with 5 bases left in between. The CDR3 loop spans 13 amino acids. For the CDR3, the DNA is TGTGCCAGCAGTGACAAGCCTGGAAACACCATATATTTT. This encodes CASSDKPGNTIYF.

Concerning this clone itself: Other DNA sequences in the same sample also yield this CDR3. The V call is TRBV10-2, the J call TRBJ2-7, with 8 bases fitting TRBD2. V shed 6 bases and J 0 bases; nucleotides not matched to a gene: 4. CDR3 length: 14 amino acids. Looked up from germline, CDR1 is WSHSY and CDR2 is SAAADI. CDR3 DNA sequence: TGCGCCAGCAGCGTAGCGGGGCCCTCCTACGAGCAGTACTTC. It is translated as CASSVAGPSYEQYF.

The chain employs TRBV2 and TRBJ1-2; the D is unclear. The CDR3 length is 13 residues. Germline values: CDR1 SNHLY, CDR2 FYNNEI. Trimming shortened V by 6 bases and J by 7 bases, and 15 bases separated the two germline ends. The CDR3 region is CASRREGRVGYTF. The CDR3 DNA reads TGTGCCAGCAGGAGGGAGGGAAGAGTTGGCTACACCTTC.

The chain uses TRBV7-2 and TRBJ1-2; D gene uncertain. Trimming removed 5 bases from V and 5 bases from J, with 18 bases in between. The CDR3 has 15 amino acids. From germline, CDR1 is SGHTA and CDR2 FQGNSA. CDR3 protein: CASSATPLGLYGYTF. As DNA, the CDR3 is TGTGCCAGCAGCGCAACTCCCCTTGGCCTATATGGCTACACCTTC.

CDR3 sequence: CASSPNSGNTIYF. Written as DNA, the CDR3 is TGCGCCAGCAGCCCGAATTCTGGAAACACCATATATTTT. The gene calls are TRBV4-3 and TRBJ1-3; D is unclear. Germline values: CDR1 LGHNA, CDR2 YSLEER. The CDR3 totals 13 residues. The ends were cut back, 4 bases at V and 1 base at J, with 5 bases in the middle.

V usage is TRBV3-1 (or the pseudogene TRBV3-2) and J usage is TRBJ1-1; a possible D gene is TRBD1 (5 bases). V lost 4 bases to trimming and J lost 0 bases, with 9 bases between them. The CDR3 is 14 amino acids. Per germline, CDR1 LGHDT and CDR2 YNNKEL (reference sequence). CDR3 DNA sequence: TGTGCCAGCAGCCCCCGGGGGGTGAACACTGAAGCTTTCTTT. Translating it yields CASSPRGVNTEAFF.

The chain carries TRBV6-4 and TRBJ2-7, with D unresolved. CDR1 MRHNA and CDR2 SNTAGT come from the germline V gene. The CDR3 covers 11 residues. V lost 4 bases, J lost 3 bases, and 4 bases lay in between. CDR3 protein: CASSGFYEQYF. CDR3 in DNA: TGTGCCAGCAGTGGATTCTACGAGCAGTACTTC.

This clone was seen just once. CDR3 nucleotide sequence: TGTGCCAGCACCCTATTGACAGACACCTTCTCTGGAAACACCATATATTTT. Translation gives CASTLLTDTFSGNTIYF. V usage is TRBV11-2 and J usage is TRBJ1-3; possible D gene TRBD1, 5 bases. This CDR3 is built from 17 residues. V lost 7 bases, J lost 0 bases, and 19 bases lay in between. The V gene's germline CDR1 is SGHAT and CDR2 FQNNGV. The complete variable domain, with remaining parts taken from reference TRBV11-2 and TRBJ1-3, reads EAGVAQSPRYKIIEKRQSVAFWCNPISGHATLYWYQQILGQGPKLLIQFQNNGVVDDSQLPKDRFSAERLKGVDSTLKIQPAKLEDSAVYLCASTLLTDTFSGNTIYFGEGSWLTVV.

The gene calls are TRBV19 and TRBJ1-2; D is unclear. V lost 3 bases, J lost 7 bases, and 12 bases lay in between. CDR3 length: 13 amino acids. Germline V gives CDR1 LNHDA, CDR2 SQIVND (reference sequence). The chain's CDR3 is CASSIDISFGYTF. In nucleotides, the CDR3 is TGTGCCAGTAGTATCGACATTTCCTTTGGCTACACCTTC.

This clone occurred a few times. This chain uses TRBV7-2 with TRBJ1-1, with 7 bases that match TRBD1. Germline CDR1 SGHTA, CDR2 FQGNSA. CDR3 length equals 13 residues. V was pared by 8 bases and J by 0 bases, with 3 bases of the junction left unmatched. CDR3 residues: CASRGQVNTEAFF. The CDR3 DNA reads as TGTGCCAGCCGAGGACAGGTGAACACTGAAGCTTTCTTT.

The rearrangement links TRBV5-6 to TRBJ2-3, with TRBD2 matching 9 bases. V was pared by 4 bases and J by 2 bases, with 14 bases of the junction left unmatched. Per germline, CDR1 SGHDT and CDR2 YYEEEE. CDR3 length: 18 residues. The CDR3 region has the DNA TGTGCCAGCAGCCCCGTAGATATAGCGGGGGAAGACACAGATACGCAGTATTTT. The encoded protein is CASSPVDIAGEDTDTQYF. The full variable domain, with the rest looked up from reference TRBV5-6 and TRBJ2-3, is DAGVTQSPTHLIKTRGQQVTLRCSPKSGHDTVSWYQQALGQGPQFIFQYYEEEERQRGNFPDRFSGHQFPNYSSELNVNALLLGDSALYLCASSPVDIAGEDTDTQYFGPGTRLTVL.

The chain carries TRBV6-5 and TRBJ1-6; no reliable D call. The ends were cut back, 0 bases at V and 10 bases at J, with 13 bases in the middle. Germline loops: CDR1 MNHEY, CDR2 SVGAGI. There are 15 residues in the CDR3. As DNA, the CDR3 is TGTGCCAGCAGTTACTCCTTCGATCAGAGGTCACCCCTCCACTTT. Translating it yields CASSYSFDQRSPLHF.

The CDR3, as DNA: TGTGCCAGTTGGGCTGGGGACCTCGCGAACACCGGGGAGCTGTTTTTT. Translating it yields CASWAGDLANTGELFF. This chain connects TRBV19 to TRBJ2-2, with D possibly being TRBD1 or TRBD2 (5 bases each). Trimming pared 8 bases from V and 0 bases from J, leaving 16 bases between. The V gene's germline CDR1 is LNHDA and CDR2 SQIVND (reference sequence). The CDR3 is made up of 16 amino acids.

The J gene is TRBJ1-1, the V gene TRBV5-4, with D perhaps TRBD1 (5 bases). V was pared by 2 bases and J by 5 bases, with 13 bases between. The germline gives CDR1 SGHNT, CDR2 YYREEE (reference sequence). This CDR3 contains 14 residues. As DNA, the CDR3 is TGTGCCAGCAGCTTAAGGACAAAAGGGACTGAAGCTTTCTTT. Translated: CASSLRTKGTEAFF.

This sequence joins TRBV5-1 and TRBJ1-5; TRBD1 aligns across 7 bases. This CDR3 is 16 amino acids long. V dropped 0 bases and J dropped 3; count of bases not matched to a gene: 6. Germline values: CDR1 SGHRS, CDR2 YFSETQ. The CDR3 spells CASSLGEGASNQPQHF. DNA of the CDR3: TGCGCCAGCAGCTTGGGGGAGGGGGCTTCCAATCAGCCCCAGCATTTT. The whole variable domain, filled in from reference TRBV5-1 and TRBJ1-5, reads KAGVTQTPRYLIKTRGQQVTLSCSPISGHRSVSWYQQTPGQGLQFLFEYFSETQRNKGNFPGRFSGRQFSNSRSEMNVSTLELGDSALYLCASSLGEGASNQPQHFGDGTRLSIL.